Listed below are T cell receptor beta chains from one sample, sequenced in a study of cytomegalovirus exposure and HLA in healthy donors. Generated by immunoSEQ multiplex PCR, the TCRdb table keeps only in-frame clones and is missing some. This sample's clone table lists about 130,000 clones. What was sequenced was PBMCs. The source of these receptors is a middle-aged man in good health and CMV-seronegative. The CDR3 runs from the conserved cysteine through the conserved F or W. Fields, in order: V gene, J gene, D gene, CDR3 protein, CDR3 DNA. The D gene is left open where the match is weak.

v_call: TRBV6-5; j_call: TRBJ2-7; d_call: -; cdr3_aa: CASRTGVGTYEQYF; cdr3_nt: TGTGCCAGCAGAACCGGGGTCGGGACCTACGAGCAGTACTTC
v_call: TRBV25-1; j_call: TRBJ1-1; d_call: -; cdr3_aa: CASSEPQENTEAFF; cdr3_nt: TGTGCCAGCAGTGAACCCCAGGAAAACACTGAAGCTTTCTTT
v_call: TRBV7-8; j_call: TRBJ1-1; d_call: -; cdr3_aa: CASSQSGTEAFF; cdr3_nt: TGTGCCAGCAGCCAATCCGGGACAGAAGCTTTCTTT
v_call: TRBV6-5; j_call: TRBJ2-3; d_call: -; cdr3_aa: CASSSPSESIDTQYF; cdr3_nt: TGTGCCAGCAGCTCCCCCAGTGAATCAATAGATACGCAGTATTTT
v_call: TRBV7-9; j_call: TRBJ1-2; d_call: -; cdr3_aa: CASSRQGGYGYTF; cdr3_nt: TGTGCCAGCAGCCGCCAAGGGGGCTATGGCTACACCTTC
v_call: TRBV4-3; j_call: TRBJ2-6; d_call: TRBD1; cdr3_aa: CASSQDTGGWGANVLTF; cdr3_nt: TGCGCCAGCAGCCAAGATACAGGGGGTTGGGGGGCCAACGTCCTGACTTTC
v_call: TRBV5-4; j_call: TRBJ2-7; d_call: TRBD2; cdr3_aa: CASSLAPGTRNEQYF; cdr3_nt: TGTGCCAGCAGCTTGGCCCCCGGGACTAGGAACGAGCAGTACTTC
v_call: TRBV11-1; j_call: TRBJ2-7; d_call: -; cdr3_aa: CASSLGTGTYEQYF; cdr3_nt: TGTGCCAGCAGCCTGGGTACAGGGACCTACGAGCAGTACTTC
v_call: TRBV6-1; j_call: TRBJ2-7; d_call: TRBD1; cdr3_aa: CASSEEGRGSYEQYF; cdr3_nt: TGTGCCAGCAGTGAAGAGGGCAGGGGGTCGTACGAGCAGTACTTC
v_call: TRBV7-9; j_call: TRBJ2-5; d_call: -; cdr3_aa: CASSSTIRETQYF; cdr3_nt: TGTGCCAGCAGCTCGACTATAAGGGAGACCCAGTACTTC
v_call: TRBV30; j_call: TRBJ2-7; d_call: -; cdr3_aa: CAWSVGDEQYF; cdr3_nt: TGTGCCTGGAGTGTAGGGGACGAGCAGTACTTC
v_call: TRBV28; j_call: TRBJ2-7; d_call: TRBD1; cdr3_aa: CASSDRAYEQYF; cdr3_nt: TGTGCCAGCAGTGACAGGGCCTACGAGCAGTACTTC
v_call: TRBV6-1; j_call: TRBJ1-2; d_call: TRBD1; cdr3_aa: CASSAPGQGARGYGYTF; cdr3_nt: TGTGCCAGCAGTGCCCCGGGACAGGGGGCAAGGGGTTATGGCTACACCTTC
v_call: TRBV2; j_call: TRBJ1-1; d_call: TRBD1; cdr3_aa: CASSGQGAAEAFF; cdr3_nt: TGTGCCAGCAGTGGGCAGGGGGCCGCTGAAGCTTTCTTT
v_call: TRBV27; j_call: TRBJ1-1; d_call: -; cdr3_aa: CASTRTANTEAFF; cdr3_nt: TGTGCCAGCACCCGGACAGCGAACACTGAAGCTTTCTTT
v_call: TRBV2; j_call: TRBJ2-3; d_call: -; cdr3_aa: CASNRVKGTDTQYF; cdr3_nt: TGTGCCAGCAACCGGGTCAAGGGCACAGATACGCAGTATTTT
v_call: TRBV29-1; j_call: TRBJ2-1; d_call: TRBD2; cdr3_aa: CSVGAGTSGHTPYNEQFF; cdr3_nt: TGCAGCGTTGGAGCCGGGACTAGCGGGCACACACCTTACAATGAGCAGTTCTTC
v_call: TRBV6-6; j_call: TRBJ1-1; d_call: -; cdr3_aa: CASSYSGANTEAFF; cdr3_nt: TGTGCCAGCAGTTACTCGGGGGCGAACACTGAAGCTTTCTTT
v_call: TRBV6-5; j_call: TRBJ2-7; d_call: -; cdr3_aa: CASSYRVLVAEQYF; cdr3_nt: TGTGCCAGCAGTTATCGCGTTCTAGTCGCCGAGCAGTACTTC
v_call: TRBV2; j_call: TRBJ2-1; d_call: -; cdr3_aa: CASSETLGFYNEQFF; cdr3_nt: TGTGCCAGCAGTGAAACGCTCGGGTTCTACAATGAGCAGTTCTTC
v_call: TRBV30; j_call: TRBJ1-1; d_call: TRBD1; cdr3_aa: CAWSGQGAMNTEAFF; cdr3_nt: TGTGCCTGGAGTGGACAGGGGGCGATGAACACTGAAGCTTTCTTT
v_call: TRBV4-1; j_call: TRBJ2-3; d_call: TRBD2; cdr3_aa: CASRSERELYTQYF; cdr3_nt: TGCGCCAGCCGCTCAGAGCGGGAGTTGTATACGCAGTATTTT
v_call: TRBV27; j_call: TRBJ2-7; d_call: -; cdr3_aa: CASSVLWQGFPEQYF; cdr3_nt: TGTGCCAGCAGCGTTCTATGGCAGGGGTTCCCCGAGCAGTACTTC
v_call: TRBV6-1; j_call: TRBJ2-7; d_call: TRBD1; cdr3_aa: CASRAGQATYEQYF; cdr3_nt: TGTGCCAGCAGGGCAGGACAGGCAACCTACGAGCAGTACTTC
v_call: TRBV6-1; j_call: TRBJ1-5; d_call: -; cdr3_aa: CASSLNTNNQPQHF; cdr3_nt: TGTGCCAGCAGTCTCAACACCAATAATCAGCCCCAGCATTTT
v_call: TRBV6-1; j_call: TRBJ2-2; d_call: TRBD2; cdr3_aa: CASIVSGRNTGELFF; cdr3_nt: TGTGCCAGCATAGTAAGCGGGAGGAACACCGGGGAGCTGTTTTTT
v_call: TRBV5-4; j_call: TRBJ1-5; d_call: -; cdr3_aa: CASSFTPGSNQPQHF; cdr3_nt: TGTGCCAGCAGCTTCACGCCGGGTAGCAATCAGCCCCAGCATTTT
v_call: TRBV5-6; j_call: TRBJ1-1; d_call: -; cdr3_aa: CASSLVQGFNMNTEAFF; cdr3_nt: TGTGCCAGCAGCTTGGTACAGGGATTTAACATGAACACTGAAGCTTTCTTT
v_call: TRBV19; j_call: TRBJ1-1; d_call: TRBD1; cdr3_aa: CASTGQGVINTEAFF; cdr3_nt: TGTGCCAGCACGGGACAGGGGGTAATCAACACTGAAGCTTTCTTT
v_call: TRBV19; j_call: TRBJ2-2; d_call: TRBD2; cdr3_aa: CASSTPRGSGELFF; cdr3_nt: TGTGCCAGTAGCACTCCGCGGGGGTCCGGGGAGCTGTTTTTT
v_call: TRBV9; j_call: TRBJ2-1; d_call: -; cdr3_aa: CASSATGMAYNEQFF; cdr3_nt: TGTGCCAGCAGCGCTACAGGGATGGCCTACAATGAGCAGTTCTTC
v_call: TRBV18; j_call: TRBJ2-7; d_call: TRBD1; cdr3_aa: CASSPGQGAPYF; cdr3_nt: TGTGCCAGCTCACCTGGACAGGGGGCCCCGTACTTC
v_call: TRBV4-1; j_call: TRBJ2-1; d_call: -; cdr3_aa: CASSHTGLDNEQFF; cdr3_nt: TGCGCCAGCAGCCATACGGGACTTGACAATGAGCAGTTCTTC
v_call: TRBV7-2; j_call: TRBJ1-6; d_call: TRBD1; cdr3_aa: CASSSQGALYNSPLHF; cdr3_nt: TGTGCCAGCAGCTCCCAGGGGGCACTCTATAATTCACCCCTCCACTTT
v_call: TRBV29-1; j_call: TRBJ2-7; d_call: TRBD1; cdr3_aa: CSVERTGFDHEQYF; cdr3_nt: TGCAGCGTTGAACGGACAGGCTTCGATCACGAGCAGTACTTC
v_call: TRBV5-1; j_call: TRBJ1-5; d_call: -; cdr3_aa: CASSLGANQPQHF; cdr3_nt: TGCGCCAGCAGCTTGGGGGCCAATCAGCCCCAGCATTTT
v_call: TRBV4-1; j_call: TRBJ2-5; d_call: -; cdr3_aa: CASSHGRTVAGTQYF; cdr3_nt: TGCGCCAGCAGCCACGGACGGACGGTTGCGGGGACCCAGTACTTC
v_call: TRBV7-2; j_call: TRBJ1-2; d_call: TRBD1; cdr3_aa: CASTDRGSIGYTF; cdr3_nt: TGTGCCAGCACCGACAGGGGGTCGATTGGCTACACCTTC
v_call: TRBV6-6; j_call: TRBJ2-1; d_call: TRBD1; cdr3_aa: CASSLTGTYNEQFF; cdr3_nt: TGTGCCAGCAGCCTGACAGGGACCTACAATGAGCAGTTCTTC
v_call: TRBV6-1; j_call: TRBJ1-2; d_call: -; cdr3_aa: CASSVAGNYGYTF; cdr3_nt: TGTGCCAGCAGTGTCGCAGGGAACTATGGCTACACCTTC
v_call: TRBV5-4; j_call: TRBJ2-1; d_call: -; cdr3_aa: CASSLGGQKYNEQFF; cdr3_nt: TGTGCCAGCAGCTTGGGGGGGCAGAAGTACAATGAGCAGTTCTTC
v_call: TRBV11-1; j_call: TRBJ2-4; d_call: TRBD2; cdr3_aa: CASSLSGGASGSGIIQYF; cdr3_nt: TGTGCCAGCAGCTTATCCGGGGGGGCTAGCGGGAGCGGAATCATTCAGTACTTC
v_call: TRBV28; j_call: TRBJ2-1; d_call: TRBD1; cdr3_aa: CASSAQGASTIEQFF; cdr3_nt: TGTGCCAGCAGCGCACAGGGGGCCTCCACAATTGAGCAGTTCTTC
v_call: TRBV4-2; j_call: TRBJ1-2; d_call: -; cdr3_aa: CASSRGPANYGYTF; cdr3_nt: TGTGCCAGCAGCCGGGGGCCAGCTAACTATGGCTACACCTTC
v_call: TRBV15; j_call: TRBJ2-7; d_call: TRBD1; cdr3_aa: CATSGPGQGGIEQYF; cdr3_nt: TGTGCCACCAGCGGACCTGGACAGGGGGGAATCGAGCAGTACTTC
v_call: TRBV2; j_call: TRBJ1-1; d_call: -; cdr3_aa: CASRATRDKEAFF; cdr3_nt: TGTGCCAGCAGAGCTACCAGGGATAAAGAAGCTTTCTTT
v_call: TRBV30; j_call: TRBJ2-7; d_call: -; cdr3_aa: CAWSLRLPYEQYF; cdr3_nt: TGTGCCTGGAGTCTGCGGTTGCCCTACGAGCAGTACTTC
v_call: TRBV19; j_call: TRBJ1-1; d_call: -; cdr3_aa: CASSPETGKNTEAFF; cdr3_nt: TGTGCCAGTAGCCCAGAGACAGGAAAGAACACTGAAGCTTTCTTT
v_call: TRBV2; j_call: TRBJ1-3; d_call: TRBD1; cdr3_aa: CASSEQGAAGNTIYF; cdr3_nt: TGTGCCAGCAGTGAACAGGGGGCTGCTGGAAACACCATATATTTT
v_call: TRBV7-2; j_call: TRBJ1-2; d_call: -; cdr3_aa: CASSPGQTNYGYTF; cdr3_nt: TGTGCCAGCAGCCCCGGACAGACGAACTATGGCTACACCTTC
v_call: TRBV15; j_call: TRBJ2-3; d_call: TRBD1; cdr3_aa: CATSRRTGDSDTQYF; cdr3_nt: TGTGCCACCAGCAGACGGACAGGGGATTCGGATACGCAGTATTTT
v_call: TRBV10-3; j_call: TRBJ2-3; d_call: -; cdr3_aa: CAISRFADTQYF; cdr3_nt: TGTGCCATCAGTCGGTTTGCAGATACGCAGTATTTT
v_call: TRBV19; j_call: TRBJ1-5; d_call: -; cdr3_aa: CASSFRRGNQPQHF; cdr3_nt: TGTGCCAGTAGTTTCCGGCGGGGCAATCAGCCCCAGCATTTT
v_call: TRBV7-9; j_call: TRBJ2-2; d_call: -; cdr3_aa: CASSFGKKSSAGELFF; cdr3_nt: TGTGCCAGCAGCTTCGGGAAGAAGTCTAGCGCCGGGGAGCTGTTTTTT
v_call: TRBV9; j_call: TRBJ1-3; d_call: -; cdr3_aa: CASSEDSSSGNTIYF; cdr3_nt: TGTGCCAGCAGCGAGGACAGCTCCTCTGGAAACACCATATATTTT
v_call: TRBV13; j_call: TRBJ1-4; d_call: TRBD1; cdr3_aa: CASSLQGQGEKLFF; cdr3_nt: TGTGCCAGCAGCTTACAGGGACAGGGCGAAAAACTGTTTTTT
v_call: TRBV7-3; j_call: TRBJ2-3; d_call: TRBD2; cdr3_aa: CASSLRGTNADTQYF; cdr3_nt: TGTGCCAGCAGCTTAAGAGGGACTAACGCAGATACGCAGTATTTT
v_call: TRBV5-4; j_call: TRBJ2-3; d_call: -; cdr3_aa: CASSLTGVGTQYF; cdr3_nt: TGTGCCAGCAGCTTGACGGGGGTTGGTACGCAGTATTTT
v_call: TRBV11-3; j_call: TRBJ2-5; d_call: TRBD2; cdr3_aa: CASSPRTSGLETQYF; cdr3_nt: TGTGCCAGCAGCCCTCGGACTAGCGGGTTAGAGACCCAGTACTTC